These T cell receptor beta chains were read from a single sample in a study of cytomegalovirus exposure and HLA in healthy donors. Generated by immunoSEQ multiplex PCR, the TCRdb table keeps only in-frame clones and is missing some. The sample includes 85,000 to 130,000 clones, around 74% of them seen just once. Input material: PBMCs. The receptors shown here come from a male donor in good health and CMV-seropositive. Both conserved end residues are trimmed from each CDR3. Fields, in order: J gene, V gene, CDR3 protein.

>TRBJ1-1|TRBV10-3
ATGGSYTEAF
>TRBJ2-2|TRBV12-5
ASGLILQGTGELF
>TRBJ2-1|TRBV7-9
ASSPPARVRNEQF
>TRBJ2-5|TRBV15
ATSRDAGTQY
>TRBJ1-2|TRBV11-3
ASSLGRSNYGYT
>TRBJ2-6|TRBV27
ASSLELNSGANVLT
>TRBJ2-7|TRBV6-6
ASSPVSTGANYEQY
>TRBJ2-7|TRBV13
ASSLGQGAYEQY
>TRBJ2-4|TRBV2
ASGEALAKNIQY
>TRBJ1-3|TRBV5-4
ASSLFGVQGNTIY
>TRBJ2-3|TRBV19
ASSQLDTQY
>TRBJ1-1|TRBV28
ASSLDSMNTEAF